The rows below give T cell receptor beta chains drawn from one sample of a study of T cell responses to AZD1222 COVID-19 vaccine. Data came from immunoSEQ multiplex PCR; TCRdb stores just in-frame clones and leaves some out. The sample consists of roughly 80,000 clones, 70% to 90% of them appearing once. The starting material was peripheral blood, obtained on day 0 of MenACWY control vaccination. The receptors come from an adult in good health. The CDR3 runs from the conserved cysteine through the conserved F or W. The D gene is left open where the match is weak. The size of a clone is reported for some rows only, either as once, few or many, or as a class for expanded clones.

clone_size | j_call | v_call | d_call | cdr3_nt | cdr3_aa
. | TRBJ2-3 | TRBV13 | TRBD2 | TGTGCCAGCAGCCCAGCAAGCGGGGGGGCCGGAGATACGCAGTATTTT | CASSPASGGAGDTQYF
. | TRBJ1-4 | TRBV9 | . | TGTGCCAGCAGCCCTGGGGACATATCAACTAATGAAAAACTGTTTTTT | CASSPGDISTNEKLFF
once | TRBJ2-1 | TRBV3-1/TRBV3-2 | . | TGTGCCAGCAGCCAGGTCCAAGGCGGGGAGGATGAGCAGTTCTTC | CASSQVQGGEDEQFF
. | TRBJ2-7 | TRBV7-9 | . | TGTGCCAGCAGCGATACTATCGGGGGGAGGACAGGGCTATACGAGCAGTACTTC | CASSDTIGGRTGLYEQYF
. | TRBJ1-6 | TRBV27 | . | TGTGCCAGCAGTTTTAGCTTAAGCTCCTATAATTCACCCCTCCACTTT | CASSFSLSSYNSPLHF
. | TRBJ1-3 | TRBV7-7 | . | TGTGCTAGCAGCCCAGCGAGCTCTGGAAACACCATATATTTT | CASSPASSGNTIYF
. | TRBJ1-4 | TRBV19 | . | TGTGCCAGTAGTATCCTCATCAGGGCCACTAATGAAAAACTGTTTTTT | CASSILIRATNEKLFF
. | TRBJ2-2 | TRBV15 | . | TGTGCCACCAGCAGTGAGGGGAGGGGGGAGCTGTTTTTT | CATSSEGRGELFF
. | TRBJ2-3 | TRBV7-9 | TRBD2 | TGTGCCAGCAGCCGCTCGGGACTAGCGGGTTCCACAGATACGCAGTATTTT | CASSRSGLAGSTDTQYF
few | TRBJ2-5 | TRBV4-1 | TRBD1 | TGCGCCAGCAGCCAAGATCGTCGGACAGGGTATGAGACCCAGTACTTC | CASSQDRRTGYETQYF
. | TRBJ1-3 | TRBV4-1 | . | TGCGCCAGCCTCGGAACGGGAGCTGGAAACACCATATATTTT | CASLGTGAGNTIYF
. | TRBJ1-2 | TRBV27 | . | TGTGCCAGCAGTCTGTCCCCGGGTCTCAACTATGGCTACACCTTC | CASSLSPGLNYGYTF
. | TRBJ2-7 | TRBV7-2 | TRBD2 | TGTGCCAGCAGCCCAAGGGGGGGACTAGGGAACGAGCAGTACTTC | CASSPRGGLGNEQYF
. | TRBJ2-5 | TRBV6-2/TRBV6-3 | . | TGTGCCAGCAGTTACCGAATTCAAGAGACCCAGTACTTC | CASSYRIQETQYF
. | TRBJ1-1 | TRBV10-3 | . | TGTGCCATCACCAGGACAGCCAACACTGAAGCTTTCTTT | CAITRTANTEAFF
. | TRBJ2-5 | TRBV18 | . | TGTGCCAGCTCACCAGGGCAGCAAGAGACCCAGTACTTC | CASSPGQQETQYF
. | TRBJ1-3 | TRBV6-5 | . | TGTGCCAGCAGCCAACAGGGATCTGGAAACACCATATATTTT | CASSQQGSGNTIYF
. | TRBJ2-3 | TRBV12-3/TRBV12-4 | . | TGTGCCAGCGCTCAGGGGACAGATACGCAGTATTTT | CASAQGTDTQYF
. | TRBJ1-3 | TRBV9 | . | TGTGCCAGCAGCGTAGGGGGGTTCTCTGGAAACACCATATATTTT | CASSVGGFSGNTIYF
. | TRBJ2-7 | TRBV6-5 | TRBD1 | TGTGCCAGCACCACAGACAGGGGTGGCGAGCAGTACTTC | CASTTDRGGEQYF
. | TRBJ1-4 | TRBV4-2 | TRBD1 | TGTGCCAGCAGCCAAGAAGTCGACAGGGGGGAAAAACTGTTTTTT | CASSQEVDRGEKLFF
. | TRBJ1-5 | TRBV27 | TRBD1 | TGTGCCAGCAGTTTCAAGCCGACAGGGTACCAGCCCCAGCATTTT | CASSFKPTGYQPQHF
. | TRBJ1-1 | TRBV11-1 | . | TGTGCCAGCAGGGGGGGGCCGGCCACTGAAGCTTTCTTT | CASRGGPATEAFF
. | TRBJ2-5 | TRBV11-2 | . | TGTGCCAGCAGCCCTCAAGGGACCCAGTACTTC | CASSPQGTQYF
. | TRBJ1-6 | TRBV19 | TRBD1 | TGTGCCACCCAAAGGACAGGGAGTTCACCCCTCCACTTT | CATQRTGSSPLHF
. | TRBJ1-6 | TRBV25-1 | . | TGTGCCAGCAGTGATGACCCCTATAATTCACCCCTCCACTTT | CASSDDPYNSPLHF
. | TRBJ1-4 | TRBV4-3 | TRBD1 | TGCGCCAGCAGCCAAGAGGTCACCGGGACAGTGGGCGAAAAACTGTTTTTT | CASSQEVTGTVGEKLFF
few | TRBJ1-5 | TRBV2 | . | TGTGCCAGCAGCGAACCCCTCGGGGGGCAGCCCCAGCATTTT | CASSEPLGGQPQHF
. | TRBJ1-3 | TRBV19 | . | TGTGCCAGTAGTATAGATTCCTCGGGTGGAAACACCATATATTTT | CASSIDSSGGNTIYF
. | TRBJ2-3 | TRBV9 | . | TGTGCCAGCAGCCTTACCCCGGTCCTCACAGATACGCAGTATTTT | CASSLTPVLTDTQYF
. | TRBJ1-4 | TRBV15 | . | TGTGCCACCAGCAGAGGGACAGCTGCAACTAATGAAAAACTGTTTTTT | CATSRGTAATNEKLFF
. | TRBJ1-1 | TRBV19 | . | TGTGCCAGTAGTATAGTGGGGACAATGAACACTGAAGCTTTCTTT | CASSIVGTMNTEAFF
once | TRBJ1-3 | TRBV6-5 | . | TGTGCCAGCAGGCCACTTGATTACTCTGGAAACACCATATATTTT | CASRPLDYSGNTIYF
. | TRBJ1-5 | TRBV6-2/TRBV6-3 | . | TGTGCCAGCAGTTTCATCTTTGGACAGAAGAATAGCAATCAGCCCCAGCATTTT | CASSFIFGQKNSNQPQHF
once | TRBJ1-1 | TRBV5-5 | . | TGTGCCAGCAGCGTCGATATCATGAACACTGAAGCTTTCTTT | CASSVDIMNTEAFF
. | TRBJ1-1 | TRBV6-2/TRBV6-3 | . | TGTGCCAGCAGTTTCGGGCCGGTTAGGGCTGAAGCTTTCTTT | CASSFGPVRAEAFF
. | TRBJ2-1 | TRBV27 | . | TGTGCCAGCAGTCCCCGGGCCTACAATGAGCAGTTCTTC | CASSPRAYNEQFF
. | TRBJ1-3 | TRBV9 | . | TGTGCCAGCAGCCCCCGTAGAGATACAAGGATCTCTGGAAACACCATATATTTT | CASSPRRDTRISGNTIYF
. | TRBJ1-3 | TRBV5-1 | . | TGCGCCAGCAGCTTGGATTTAGGTTTCTCTGGAAACACCATATATTTT | CASSLDLGFSGNTIYF
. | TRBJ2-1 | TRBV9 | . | TGTGCCAGCAGCGTAGAGGATCGTAGGGGGGATGAGCAGTTCTTC | CASSVEDRRGDEQFF
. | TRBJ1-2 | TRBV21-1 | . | TGTGCCAGCAGCAAAGGTCGGGGTAACTATGGCTACACCTTC | CASSKGRGNYGYTF
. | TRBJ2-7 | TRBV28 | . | TGTGCCAGCAGTCTCGGAGGTCAGGGCGGAGCCTACGAGCAGTACTTC | CASSLGGQGGAYEQYF
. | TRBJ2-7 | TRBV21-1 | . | TGTGCCAGCTGGCCGGGACTAGCATCCTACGAGCAGTACTTC | CASWPGLASYEQYF
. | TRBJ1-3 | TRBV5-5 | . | TGTGCCAGCAGTTTCGGTGGTTCTGGAAACACCATATATTTT | CASSFGGSGNTIYF